This T cell receptor (beta chain) comes out of a study of human T cells and chemical hapten exposure. Whole-study context: Patches with 0.01% DPC went on the upper back, and the tests were read at 6 days.

TCRdb called the RACE reads again in MiXCR, with one record for every CDR3 protein. The table shows around 120,000 distinct CDR3 sequences, with roughly 13% occurring only once. Time point: patch test 1, 2 weeks after DPC sensitization. Treatment specified: therapeutic diphenylcyclopropenone sensitization with weekly scalp DPC. CDR3 length: 14 residues. Germline loops: CDR1 ENHRY, CDR2 SYGVKD. V was cut by 4 bases and J by 8 bases, with 14 bases left in between. This receptor was taken from a man aged 18-30 years with alopecia areata. Some clones in this sample may be carry-over from other donors' samples. The material was whole blood, obtained in connection with sensitization to the hapten diphenylcyclopropenone (DPC). The chain carries TRBV10-3 and TRBJ1-4; possible D gene TRBD1, 6 bases. The CDR3 DNA sequence: TGTGCCATCAGTGTAACAGGGCAGGAGGAAAAACTGTTTTTT. Translating it yields CAISVTGQEEKLFF.